This T cell receptor (beta chain) was identified during a study of T cells in tumors after PD-1 blockade. Study information: Daily vismodegib 150 mg continued in a subset of anti-PD-1-treated patients. Blood samples averaged roughly 110,000 templates (range about 24,679-260,000) and 36,536 unique clonotypes. The study's findings and limits: Peripheral recruitment is suggested, as some novel exhausted tumor clones were in pre-treatment blood.

CDR1 and CDR2 (germline): SEHNR, FQNEAQ (reference sequence). The V and J ends lost 6 bases and 0 bases respectively, with 19 bases between them. CDR3 length: 17 residues. Genomic DNA template from tumor biopsies or peripheral blood, roughly 616 ng to 6,004 ng input. TCRdb's copy holds only in-frame clones and misses some; the assay was immunoSEQ multiplex PCR. Among tens of thousands of clones, roughly 84% were seen once, and the ten largest hold about 9%. This clone was counted only a few times. Its antigen remains unidentified. Sequencing used PBMCs, obtained before anti-PD-1 therapy. This clonotype was sampled from a human donor with advanced basal cell or squamous cell carcinoma (not recorded which). This chain links TRBV7-9 with TRBJ2-3, with a possible D match to TRBD1 (6 bases). CDR3 sequence: CASRSARDTSSTDTQYF. CDR3 DNA sequence: TGTGCCAGCAGGTCAGCCAGGGACACATCTAGCACAGATACGCAGTATTTT.